This entry describes one T cell receptor (beta chain). What it recognizes is unknown. As for time point: week 5, during vaccination. It was 300 ug of mutant IDH1 20-mer peptide that made up each vaccine dose, given with topical imiquimod. Each of the donors came in with new WHO grade 3 or 4 astrocytomas that were IDH1-mutant and ATRX-lost. This sample was taken from a study of a mutant IDH1 vaccine in newly diagnosed glioma. Study overall: Of the patients given treatment, 62.5% were male and 37.5% were female, and a mean age of roughly 40 years was recorded.

This table comes from immunoSEQ multiplex PCR, and its TCRdb copy is limited to in-frame clones, with some not included. The sample contains 75,000 to 80,000 clones, 91% of which appear only once. The input for sequencing was PBMCs, taken from a glioma patient whose treatment included an IDH1 peptide vaccine. The clonotype originates from a woman aged 45-60 years with glioma.

The CDR3 here is CASSESGVYGYTF. The CDR3 coding sequence is TGTGCCAGCAGTGAATCGGGGGTCTATGGCTACACCTTC. The gene calls are TRBV6-1 and TRBJ1-2, with D tentatively TRBD1 (5 bases). The CDR3 spans 13 residues. The ends were cut back, 2 bases at V and 4 bases at J, with 8 bases in the middle. The germline V gene encodes CDR1 MNHNS and CDR2 SASEGT.